This T cell receptor (beta chain) comes out of a study of Tregs in tolerant kidney transplant recipients. General study results and limits: Tolerant patients' donor-specific Tregs expanded beyond overall Tregs, suggesting antigen-driven growth. Expanding Tregs on activated donor B cells appeared to best identify donor-specific TCRbeta clones.

Profiled with immunoSEQ multiplex PCR; TCRdb holds only in-frame clones, not every one. Of tens of thousands of clones in the sample, around 87% were seen once. Germline loops: CDR1 SGHRS, CDR2 YFSETQ. The V end lost 6 bases, the J end lost 9 bases, and 10 bases lay between the germline ends. The CDR3 contains 11 residues. Points on this clone: Antigen: not known.

Related graft donors supplied nonmyeloablative bone marrow transplants, and mixed chimerism was transient. Unstimulated regulatory T cells (CD4+CD25+CD127-), CD4+CD25- non-regulatory cells, CD4 and CD8 cells were FACS-sorted from thawed PBMCs. The specimen comprised CD4+ T cells from blood (PBMCs), sampled 6 months after the transplant. The rearrangement joins TRBV5-1 to TRBJ2-1; D ambiguous. The clonotype originates from a human patient who received a combined kidney and bone marrow transplant. Some T cells may be supplied by the graft donor. The CDR3: CASKNVAEQFF. In DNA form, the CDR3 reads TGCGCCAGCAAAAACGTGGCTGAGCAGTTCTTC.